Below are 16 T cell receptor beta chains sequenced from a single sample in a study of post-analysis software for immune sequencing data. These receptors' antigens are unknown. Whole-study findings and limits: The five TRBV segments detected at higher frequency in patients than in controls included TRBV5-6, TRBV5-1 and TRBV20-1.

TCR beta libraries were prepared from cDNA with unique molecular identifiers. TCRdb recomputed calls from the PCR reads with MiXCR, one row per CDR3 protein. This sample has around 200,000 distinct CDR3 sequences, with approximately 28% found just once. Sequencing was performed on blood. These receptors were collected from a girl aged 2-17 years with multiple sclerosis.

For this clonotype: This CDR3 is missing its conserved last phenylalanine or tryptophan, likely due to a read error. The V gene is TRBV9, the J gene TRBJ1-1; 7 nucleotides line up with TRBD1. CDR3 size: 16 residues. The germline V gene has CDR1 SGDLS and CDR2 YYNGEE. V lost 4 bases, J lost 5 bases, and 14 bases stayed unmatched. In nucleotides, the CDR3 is TGTGCCAGCAGCCCTAGCGACAGGGCTACAGTGACTGAAGCTTTCTGT. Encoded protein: CASSPSDRATVTEAFC.

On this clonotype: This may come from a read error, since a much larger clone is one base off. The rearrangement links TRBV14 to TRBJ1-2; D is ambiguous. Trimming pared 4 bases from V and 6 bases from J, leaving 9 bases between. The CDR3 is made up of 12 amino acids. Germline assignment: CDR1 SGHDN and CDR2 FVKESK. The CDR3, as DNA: TGTGCCAGCAGCCGTAACGGGGATGGCTACACCTTC. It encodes CASSRNGDGYTF.

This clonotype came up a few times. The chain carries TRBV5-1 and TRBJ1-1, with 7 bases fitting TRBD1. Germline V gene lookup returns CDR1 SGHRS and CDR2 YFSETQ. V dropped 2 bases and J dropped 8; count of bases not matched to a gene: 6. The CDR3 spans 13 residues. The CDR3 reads CASSLTGDREAFF. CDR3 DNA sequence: TGCGCCAGCAGCTTAACAGGGGACCGCGAAGCTTTCTTT.

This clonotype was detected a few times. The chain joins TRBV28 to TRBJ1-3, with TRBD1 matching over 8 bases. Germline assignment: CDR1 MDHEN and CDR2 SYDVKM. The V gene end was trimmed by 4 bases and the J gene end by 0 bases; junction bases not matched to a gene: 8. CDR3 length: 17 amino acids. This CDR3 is CASSSQGQGNSGNTIYF. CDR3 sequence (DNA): TGTGCCAGCAGTTCCCAAGGACAGGGAAACTCTGGAAACACCATATATTTT.

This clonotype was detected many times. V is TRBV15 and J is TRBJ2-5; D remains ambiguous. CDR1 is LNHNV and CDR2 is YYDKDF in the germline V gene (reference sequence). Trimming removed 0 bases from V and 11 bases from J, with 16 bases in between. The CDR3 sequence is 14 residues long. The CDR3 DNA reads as TGTGCCACCAGCAGAGATCCGTCTAACGAGGTGCAGTACTTC. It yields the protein CATSRDPSNEVQYF.

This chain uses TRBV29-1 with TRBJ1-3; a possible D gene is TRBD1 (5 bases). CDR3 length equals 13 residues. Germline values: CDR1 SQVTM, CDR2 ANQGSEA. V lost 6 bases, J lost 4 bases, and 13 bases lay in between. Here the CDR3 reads CSVDQGGGNTIYF. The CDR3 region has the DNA TGCAGCGTGGACCAGGGAGGGGGAAACACCATATATTTT.

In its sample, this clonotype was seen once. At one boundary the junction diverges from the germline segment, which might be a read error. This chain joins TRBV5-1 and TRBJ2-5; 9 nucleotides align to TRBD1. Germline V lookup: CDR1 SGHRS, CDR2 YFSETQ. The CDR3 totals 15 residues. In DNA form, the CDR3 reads TGCGCCAGCAGCTCGGGGGGACAGGGTCAAGAGGCCCAGTACTTC. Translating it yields CASSSGGQGQEAQYF.

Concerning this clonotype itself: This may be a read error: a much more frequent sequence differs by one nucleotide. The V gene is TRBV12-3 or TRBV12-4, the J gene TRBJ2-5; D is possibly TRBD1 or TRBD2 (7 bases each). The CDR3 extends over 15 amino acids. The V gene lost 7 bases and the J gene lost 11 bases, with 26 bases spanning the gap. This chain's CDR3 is CASNLQGGPDNEQYF. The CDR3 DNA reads TGTGCCAGCAACCTGCAGGGGGGGCCGGATAATGAGCAGTACTTC.

The CDR3: CASAQTPNTEAFF. The CDR3 DNA reads TGTGCCAGCGCCCAGACCCCGAACACTGAAGCTTTCTTT. The chain links TRBV7-6 to TRBJ1-1; no clear D. V was cut by 8 bases and J by 1 base, with 11 bases left in between. The germline CDR1 and CDR2 sequences are SGHVS and FNYEAQ. This CDR3 contains 13 residues.

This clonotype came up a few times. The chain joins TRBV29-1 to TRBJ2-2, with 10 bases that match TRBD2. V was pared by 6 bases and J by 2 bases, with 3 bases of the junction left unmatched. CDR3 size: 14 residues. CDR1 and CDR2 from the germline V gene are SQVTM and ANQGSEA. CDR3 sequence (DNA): TGCAGCGTCCTAGCGGGGGCCAACACCGGGGAGCTGTTTTTT. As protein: CSVLAGANTGELFF.

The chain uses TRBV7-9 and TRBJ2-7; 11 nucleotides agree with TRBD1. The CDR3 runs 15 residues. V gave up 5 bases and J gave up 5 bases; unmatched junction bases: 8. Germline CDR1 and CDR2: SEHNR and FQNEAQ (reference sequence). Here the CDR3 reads CASSAGDRGLNEQYF. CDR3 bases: TGTGCCAGCAGCGCCGGGGACAGGGGGTTAAACGAGCAGTACTTC.

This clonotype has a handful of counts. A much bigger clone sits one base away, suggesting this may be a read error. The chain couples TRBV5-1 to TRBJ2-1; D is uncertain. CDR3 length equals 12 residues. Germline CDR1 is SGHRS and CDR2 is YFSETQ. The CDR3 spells CAGSLGRSEQFF. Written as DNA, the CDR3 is TGCGCCGGCAGCTTGGGTAGGTCTGAGCAGTTCTTC.

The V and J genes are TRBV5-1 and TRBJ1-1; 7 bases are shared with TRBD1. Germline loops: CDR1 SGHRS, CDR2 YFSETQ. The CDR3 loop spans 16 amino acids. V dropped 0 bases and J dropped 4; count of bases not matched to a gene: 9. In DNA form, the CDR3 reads TGCGCCAGCAGCTTGGGACAAACCCAGGGGGGCACTGAAGCTTTCTTT. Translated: CASSLGQTQGGTEAFF.

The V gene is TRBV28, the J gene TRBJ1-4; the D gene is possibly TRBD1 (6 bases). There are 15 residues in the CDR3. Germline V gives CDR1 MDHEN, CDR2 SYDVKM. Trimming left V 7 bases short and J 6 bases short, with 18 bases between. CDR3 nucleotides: TGTGCCAGCACTCCCGCGGGGGCAACCGATGAAAAACTGTTTTTT. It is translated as CASTPAGATDEKLFF. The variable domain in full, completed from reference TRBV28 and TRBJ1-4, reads DVKVTQSSRYLVKRTGEKVFLECVQDMDHENMFWYRQDPGLGLRLIYFSYDVKMKEKGDIPEGYSVSREKKERFSLILESASTNQTSMYLCASTPAGATDEKLFFGSGTQLSVL.

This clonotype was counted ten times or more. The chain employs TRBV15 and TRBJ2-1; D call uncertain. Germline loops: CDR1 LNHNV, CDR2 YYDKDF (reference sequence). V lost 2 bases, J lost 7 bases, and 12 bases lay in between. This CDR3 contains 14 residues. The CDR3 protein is CATSRFSGDNEQFF. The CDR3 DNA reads TGTGCCACCAGCAGATTCTCGGGTGATAATGAGCAGTTCTTC.

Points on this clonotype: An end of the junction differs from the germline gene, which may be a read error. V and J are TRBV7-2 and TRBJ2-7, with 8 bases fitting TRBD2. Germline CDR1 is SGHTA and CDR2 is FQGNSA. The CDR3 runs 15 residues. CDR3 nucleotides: TGTGCCAGCAGCCTCTCACTAGCGGATTCCTGCGAGCAGTATTTC. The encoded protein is CASSLSLADSCEQYF.